Below, 17 T cell receptor beta chains from the same sample are listed, as sequenced in a study of cytomegalovirus exposure and HLA in healthy donors. PCR was performed using 60 Vbeta and 13 Jbeta primers. The method was immunoSEQ multiplex PCR; TCRdb's version includes in-frame clones alone and lacks a portion of them. The sample yields 100,000 to 150,000 clones, approximately 80% seen once. The specimen was PBMCs. These receptors came from a man between 45 and 60 years old in good health and CMV-seronegative.

The rearrangement links TRBV5-1 to TRBJ1-1; D gene ambiguous. This CDR3 is 14 amino acids long. CDR1 and CDR2 from the germline V gene are SGHRS and YFSETQ. Trimming removed 4 bases at V and 1 base at J, with 11 bases between. Written as DNA, the CDR3 is TGCGCCAGCAGCATGCGGCATACGAACACTGAAGCTTTCTTT. This gives the protein CASSMRHTNTEAFF.

The chain combines TRBV10-1 with TRBJ2-5, with a tentative D call TRBD1 (5 bases). The CDR3 sequence is 15 residues long. Germline CDR1 reads WNHNN; CDR2 reads SYGVQD (reference sequence). Trimming shortened V by 0 bases and J by 2 bases, and 10 bases separated the two germline ends. The CDR3 here is CASSESGDGQETQYF. The CDR3 DNA is TGCGCCAGCAGTGAGTCAGGGGATGGTCAAGAGACCCAGTACTTC.

This clone was observed a few times. The CDR3 bases are TGTGCCAGCAGCGACTACAGGGGACGAACTGGAAACACCATATATTTT. This codes for CASSDYRGRTGNTIYF. The gene calls are TRBV5-5 and TRBJ1-3; TRBD1 agrees at 7 bases. The CDR3 has 16 amino acids. Germline V gene lookup returns CDR1 SGHKS and CDR2 YYEKEE (reference sequence). The V and J ends lost 4 bases and 2 bases, in that order; junction bases with no gene match: 9.

The V gene is TRBV2, the J gene TRBJ2-2, with TRBD2 identical over 14 bases. Unmatched junction bases numbered 6, after V lost 6 bases and J lost 6 bases. The CDR3 consists of 16 residues. Germline V gene lookup returns CDR1 SNHLY and CDR2 FYNNEI. The CDR3 DNA is TGTGCCAGCAGGGCCGGGACTAGCGGGGGCCCCGGGGAGCTGTTTTTT. Protein: CASRAGTSGGPGELFF.

This sequence joins TRBV7-6 and TRBJ1-2; TRBD1 aligns across 7 bases. The junction had 16 bases not matched to a gene; V was cut back by 5 bases and J by 7 bases. Germline values: CDR1 SGHVS, CDR2 FNYEAQ. This CDR3 comprises 16 residues. The CDR3, as DNA: TGTGCCAGCAGCGCTAGCCCCTCCAAGGGGACAGCTGGCTACACCTTC. Translated, it gives CASSASPSKGTAGYTF.

The chain combines TRBV2 with TRBJ2-2; D is unresolved. The V end lost 3 bases, the J end lost 7 bases, and 12 bases lay between the germline ends. Germline CDR1 reads SNHLY; CDR2 reads FYNNEI. The CDR3 totals 14 residues. CDR3 residues: CASSDVPHGGELFF. CDR3 in DNA: TGTGCCAGCAGTGATGTCCCTCACGGCGGGGAGCTGTTTTTT.

In regard to this clone: The sample holds other DNA sequences that translate to the same CDR3. The chain couples TRBV18 to TRBJ2-7; 10 positions match TRBD1. Germline V gives CDR1 KGHSH, CDR2 LQKENI. The CDR3 is 14 residues long. Trimming cost V 6 bases and J 5 bases; bases outside gene matches: 7. The CDR3 loop reads CASSPDGTGDEQYF. The CDR3 DNA reads TGTGCCAGCTCCCCAGACGGGACAGGGGACGAGCAGTACTTC.

V gene TRBV28 combines with J gene TRBJ1-2, with 7 positions matching TRBD1. V lost 6 bases to trimming and J lost 4 bases; unmatched junction nucleotides: 5. Looked up from germline, CDR1 is MDHEN and CDR2 is SYDVKM. This CDR3 region has 13 residues. CDR3 in DNA: TGTGCCAGCAGGCGACAGGGCACCTATGGCTACACCTTC. Its protein is CASRRQGTYGYTF.

This chain connects TRBV5-1 to TRBJ1-2; tentative D call: TRBD1 (5 bases). V was shortened by 5 bases and J by 3 bases, with 8 bases between the two germline ends. CDR3 size: 12 residues. Looked up from germline, CDR1 is SGHRS and CDR2 is YFSETQ. This CDR3 reads CASRATDYGYTF. The CDR3 DNA is TGCGCCAGCAGGGCGACAGACTATGGCTACACCTTC.

This clone appeared a few times. This CDR3 is CASSLLSGATEAFF. CDR3 coding DNA: TGCGCCAGCAGCTTGTTGTCAGGGGCGACTGAAGCTTTCTTT. The V and J genes are TRBV5-1 and TRBJ1-1, with D tentatively TRBD1 (6 bases). Germline V gene data show CDR1 as SGHRS and CDR2 as YFSETQ. Deletions cut 1 base from V and 5 bases from J, with 12 bases between. The CDR3 has 14 residues.

V usage is TRBV19 and J usage is TRBJ2-5; weak D call: TRBD1 (6 bases). The CDR3 consists of 14 residues. Per germline, CDR1 LNHDA and CDR2 SQIVND (reference sequence). V dropped 5 bases and J dropped 1 base, with 11 bases sitting between them. The CDR3 DNA reads TGTGCCAGTAGTGACAGGAGAATCCAAGAGACCCAGTACTTC. Protein sequence: CASSDRRIQETQYF.

Details on this clone: The junction shows a germline mismatch at one end, possibly a read error. V usage is TRBV2 and J usage is TRBJ2-5; 10 bases are shared with TRBD2. The CDR3 spans 15 residues. Germline V gene data show CDR1 as SNHLY and CDR2 as FYNNEI. The CDR3 region is CASSELAGALQTQYF. In nucleotides, the CDR3 is TGTGCCAGCAGTGAACTAGCGGGGGCGTTACAGACCCAATACTTC.

Of note for this clone: Additional DNA sequences in this sample encode the identical CDR3. The rearrangement links TRBV6-1 to TRBJ1-1; 7 bases line up with TRBD1. This CDR3 is 14 amino acids long. V shed 1 base and J 1 base; nucleotides not matched to a gene: 0. Germline V lookup: CDR1 MNHNS, CDR2 SASEGT. This CDR3 is CASSEGQGNTEAFF. The DNA for the CDR3 is TGTGCCAGCAGTGAAGGACAGGGGAACACTGAAGCTTTCTTT.

This rearrangement joins TRBV7-8 to TRBJ2-7; tentatively, D is TRBD2 (7 bases). The V end lost 2 bases, the J end lost 5 bases, and 13 bases lay between the germline ends. The CDR3 extends over 14 amino acids. CDR1 and CDR2 (germline): SGHVS, FQNEAQ. The CDR3 reads CASSLRGGAHEQYF. The CDR3 DNA sequence: TGTGCCAGCAGCTTACGAGGGGGGGCCCACGAGCAGTACTTC.

This clone has just a few counts. V usage is TRBV14 and J usage is TRBJ2-5, with D perhaps TRBD2 (6 bases). Germline assignment: CDR1 SGHDN and CDR2 FVKESK. Trimming shortened V by 10 bases and J by 5 bases, and 23 bases separated the two germline ends. The CDR3 has 15 residues. The CDR3 nucleotides are TGTGCCACCTCTTCGCGGGGCGGGTATTGGGAGACCCAGTACTTC. It yields the protein CATSSRGGYWETQYF.

The rearrangement joins TRBV5-1 to TRBJ2-3, with D possibly TRBD2 on 6 matching bases. The CDR3 totals 16 residues. The V gene lost 4 bases and the J gene lost 4 bases, with 19 bases spanning the gap. Germline loops: CDR1 SGHRS, CDR2 YFSETQ. The CDR3 reads CASSKGSGGFADTQYF. In DNA form, the CDR3 reads TGCGCCAGCAGCAAGGGGTCAGGAGGGTTCGCAGATACGCAGTATTTT.

In DNA form, the CDR3 reads TGTGCCAGCAAAGGGAGTGGACTAGCAACAGATACGCAGTATTTT. It yields the protein CASKGSGLATDTQYF. This chain uses TRBV6-5 with TRBJ2-3; 8 nucleotides agree with TRBD2. The CDR3 is 15 residues long. With 7 bases clipped from V and 3 bases from J, the junction kept 9 bases outside the gene matches. Germline V CDR1 and CDR2: MNHEY, SVGAGI.